This entry lists 20 T cell receptor beta chains sequenced from one sample in a study of cytomegalovirus exposure and HLA in healthy donors. 60 Vbeta and 13 Jbeta primers were used in PCR. TCRdb keeps only in-frame clones here, not all; method: immunoSEQ multiplex PCR. The sample shows fewer than 200,000 clones, 87% of them seen only once. Sequencing input: PBMCs. Source of these receptors: a boy younger than 10 in good health and CMV-seronegative.

Comments on this clone: Other DNA sequences from this sample encode an identical CDR3 as well. The chain couples TRBV5-1 to TRBJ2-7; TRBD1 aligns across 7 bases. Germline-derived CDR1 and CDR2 are SGHRS and YFSETQ. The CDR3 runs 13 residues. The J segment lost 3 bases and the V segment lost 3 bases, leaving 3 bases of the junction unmatched. CDR3 sequence (DNA): TGCGCCAGCAGCTCCAGGGGGAGCTACGAGCAGTACTTC. Protein: CASSSRGSYEQYF.

CDR3 bases: TGTGCCAGCACCCCGACTAGCGGGAGGAATAATGAGCAGTTCTTC. This translates into CASTPTSGRNNEQFF. V gene TRBV28 combines with J gene TRBJ2-1, with TRBD2 matching 13 bases. Per the germline V gene, CDR1 is MDHEN and CDR2 is SYDVKM. Unmatched junction bases numbered 7, after V lost 7 bases and J lost 7 bases. This CDR3 contains 15 residues. The full variable domain, rest sourced from reference TRBV28 and TRBJ2-1, is DVKVTQSSRYLVKRTGEKVFLECVQDMDHENMFWYRQDPGLGLRLIYFSYDVKMKEKGDIPEGYSVSREKKERFSLILESASTNQTSMYLCASTPTSGRNNEQFFGPGTRLTVL.

The rearrangement uses TRBV9 and TRBJ2-5, with 10 nucleotides matching TRBD2. From germline, CDR1 is SGDLS and CDR2 YYNGEE. The CDR3 extends over 13 amino acids. V trimming: 3 bases; J trimming: 4 bases; junction bases outside the gene matches: 0. The CDR3: CASSGLAGETQYF. The CDR3 region has the DNA TGTGCCAGCAGCGGACTAGCGGGAGAGACCCAGTACTTC.

This chain connects TRBV5-1 to TRBJ2-2, with 9 bases lining up with TRBD1. V gave up 4 bases and J gave up 5 bases; unmatched junction bases: 9. This CDR3 contains 16 residues. Germline CDR1 is SGHRS and CDR2 is YFSETQ. The chain's CDR3 is CASSGRDREGTGELFF. CDR3 DNA: TGCGCCAGCAGCGGAAGGGACAGGGAGGGAACCGGGGAGCTGTTTTTT.

The V call is TRBV7-9, the J call TRBJ1-1; 7 bases are shared with TRBD1. This CDR3 has 11 residues. Germline V gives CDR1 SEHNR, CDR2 FQNEAQ (reference sequence). V gave up 5 bases and J gave up 11 bases; unmatched junction bases: 5. CDR3 bases: TGTGCCAGCAGCCTAGACAGGGAGGCTTTCTTT. It encodes CASSLDREAFF.

This clone was recorded once. The V gene is TRBV9, the J gene TRBJ2-2, with D possibly TRBD1 on 5 matching bases. Trimming pared 4 bases from V and 5 bases from J, leaving 18 bases between. CDR1 is SGDLS and CDR2 is YYNGEE in the germline V gene. The CDR3 runs 16 residues. CDR3 in amino acids: CASSPLTTAGTGELFF. As DNA, the CDR3 is TGTGCCAGCAGCCCCCTTACGACAGCAGGAACCGGGGAGCTGTTTTTT.

This rearrangement joins TRBV4-1 to TRBJ2-7; D is perhaps TRBD1 (6 bases). V lost 3 bases and J 3 bases, leaving 12 bases between the germline ends. The V gene's germline CDR1 is MGHRA and CDR2 YSYEKL. The CDR3 loop spans 14 amino acids. In nucleotides, the CDR3 is TGCGCCAGCAGCCAGAAACAGGGATTCTACGAGCAGTACTTC. This gives the protein CASSQKQGFYEQYF.

The V call is TRBV10-3, the J call TRBJ2-1; TRBD2 aligns across 13 bases. Germline V CDR1 and CDR2: ENHRY, SYGVKD. J was trimmed by 1 base and V by 10 bases; bases with no gene match: 10. This CDR3 contains 17 residues. The CDR3, as DNA: TGTGCCAGATATACTAGCGGGAGGGCCGGGTCCTACAATGAGCAGTTCTTC. Translating it yields CARYTSGRAGSYNEQFF.

This clone was picked up one time. This sequence joins TRBV29-1 and TRBJ2-2, with TRBD1 as a possible D gene (6 bases). The V end was cut by 7 bases, the J end by 5 bases, with 8 bases between. From germline, CDR1 is SQVTM and CDR2 ANQGSEA. The CDR3 has 11 residues. CDR3 region: CSAGQTGELFF. As DNA, the CDR3 is TGCAGCGCCGGACAGACCGGGGAGCTGTTTTTT.

The chain is built from TRBV29-1 and TRBJ1-2, with 9 bases identical to TRBD1. The ends lost 7 bases at V and 8 bases at J; junction bases unmatched: 11. This CDR3 has 13 amino acids. CDR1 SQVTM and CDR2 ANQGSEA come from the germline V gene. CDR3 bases: TGCAGCGCCGCTGAAGGGACAGGGTACGGCTACACCTTC. As protein: CSAAEGTGYGYTF.

The gene calls are TRBV28 and TRBJ1-5; 8 nucleotides align to TRBD1. The germline V gene has CDR1 MDHEN and CDR2 SYDVKM. The CDR3 totals 16 residues. Trimming at V came to 5 bases and at J to 4 bases, leaving 10 bases not matched to a gene. The CDR3 is CASSEAGTGLNQPQHF. The DNA for the CDR3 is TGTGCCAGCAGTGAAGCGGGGACAGGACTTAATCAGCCCCAGCATTTT.

The V and J genes are TRBV5-6 and TRBJ2-7; possibly TRBD2 for D (6 bases). V was pared by 0 bases and J by 1 base, with 14 bases between. This CDR3 region has 16 residues. Per germline, CDR1 SGHDT and CDR2 YYEEEE. The CDR3 bases are TGTGCCAGCAGCTTGGTTGGCGGGAAGGGGTCCTACGAGCAGTACTTC. Translation: CASSLVGGKGSYEQYF. Combining the CDR3 with reference TRBV5-6 and TRBJ2-7 gives the whole variable domain DAGVTQSPTHLIKTRGQQVTLRCSPKSGHDTVSWYQQALGQGPQFIFQYYEEEERQRGNFPDRFSGHQFPNYSSELNVNALLLGDSALYLCASSLVGGKGSYEQYFGPGTRLTVT.

In this sample, this clone turned up once. This chain uses TRBV27 with TRBJ2-7; possibly TRBD1 for D (6 bases). Germline-derived CDR1 and CDR2 are MNHEY and SMNVEV (reference sequence). Trimming took off 6 bases at V and 4 bases at J, with 16 bases between the two ends. CDR3 length: 14 residues. CDR3: CASRPEGHPYEQYF. CDR3 DNA sequence: TGTGCCAGCAGACCCGAGGGACACCCGTACGAGCAGTACTTC.

CDR3 DNA: TGTGCCAGCAGCGGGACAGCGTACGAGCAGTACTTC. Protein product: CASSGTAYEQYF. The chain joins TRBV5-4 to TRBJ2-7, with TRBD1 identical over 7 bases. This CDR3 has 12 amino acids. CDR1 SGHNT and CDR2 YYREEE come from the germline V gene (reference sequence). The V gene end was trimmed by 4 bases and the J gene end by 4 bases; junction bases not matched to a gene: 2.

The chain has TRBV7-2 and TRBJ2-1, with 8 bases identical to TRBD2. Per germline, CDR1 SGHTA and CDR2 FQGNSA. The CDR3 consists of 12 residues. V shed 5 bases and J 15 bases; nucleotides not matched to a gene: 9. CDR3 loop: CASSGAGLALFF. CDR3 nucleotides: TGTGCCAGCAGCGGCGCCGGACTAGCACTGTTCTTC.

The rearrangement joins TRBV28 to TRBJ2-7, with unresolved D. V was clipped by 5 bases and J by 3 bases, with 8 bases between them. The CDR3 contains 12 residues. Looked up from germline, CDR1 is MDHEN and CDR2 is SYDVKM. The chain's CDR3 is CASSHEYYEQYF. The CDR3 nucleotides are TGTGCCAGCAGTCATGAGTACTACGAGCAGTACTTC.

The chain links TRBV27 to TRBJ1-2, with 7 positions matching TRBD1. The V segment lost 6 bases and the J segment 6 bases; nucleotides outside the gene matches: 7. This CDR3 has 13 residues. Germline CDR1 reads MNHEY; CDR2 reads SMNVEV (reference sequence). The CDR3 coding sequence is TGTGCCAGCAGGACCGACAGGGTTGATGGCTACACCTTC. Residues: CASRTDRVDGYTF.

This clone was counted between two and nine times. The V call is TRBV4-1, the J call TRBJ1-4; a weak D match, TRBD1 (6 bases). V lost 0 bases to trimming and J lost 7 bases, with 15 bases between them. Germline-derived CDR1 and CDR2 are MGHRA and YSYEKL. The CDR3 length is 16 residues. In DNA form, the CDR3 reads TGCGCCAGCAGCCAAGATCTGGGGGGGCTTAGTGAAAAACTGTTTTTT. Protein sequence: CASSQDLGGLSEKLFF.

V is TRBV5-8 and J is TRBJ2-1; 9 bases are a match to TRBD2. CDR3 length equals 18 residues. Germline V gene data show CDR1 as SGHTS and CDR2 as YDEGEE. With 8 bases clipped from V and 4 bases from J, the junction kept 19 bases outside the gene matches. The CDR3 loop is CARISPALRLAVYNEQFF. The CDR3 bases are TGTGCCAGAATATCGCCCGCACTCAGACTAGCGGTTTACAATGAGCAGTTCTTC.

V usage is TRBV5-4 and J usage is TRBJ2-1, with D unresolved. This CDR3 region has 15 residues. The germline V gene has CDR1 SGHNT and CDR2 YYREEE (reference sequence). The V gene lost 0 bases and the J gene lost 5 bases, with 12 bases spanning the gap. CDR3 protein: CASSLGGERHNEQFF. The CDR3, as DNA: TGTGCCAGCAGCTTGGGAGGTGAGCGACACAATGAGCAGTTCTTC.